This TCR beta chain comes out of a study of CD8 T cells in Susac syndrome. A quantity of roughly 0.5 to 1 ug RNA underwent reverse transcription using random hexamers. The authors amplified TCR beta CDR3 across 54 Vbeta and 13 Jbeta using immunoSEQ multiplex PCR. In TCRdb, the immunoSEQ multiplex PCR reads were re-called with MiXCR into one record per CDR3 protein. The table records roughly 130,000 distinct CDR3 sequences, 94% of them present only once. Each multiple sclerosis control was a treatment-naive patient with relapsing-remitting disease that was either stable or active. Germline assignment: CDR1 SGHAT and CDR2 FQNNGV. This CDR3 region has 15 residues. V was clipped by 4 bases and J by 4 bases, with 16 bases between them.

The sequence was obtained from a human donor with multiple sclerosis. The chain couples TRBV11-2 to TRBJ2-5, with a tentative D call TRBD2 (5 bases). The sample comprised CD4+ T cells from PBMCs. This CDR3 is CASSSAPREVETQYF. The DNA for the CDR3 is TGTGCCAGCAGCTCCGCCCCACGGGAAGTAGAGACCCAGTACTTC.